This T cell receptor (beta chain) derives from a study of T cells after yellow fever vaccination. Study-level findings and limits: Weaker, the secondary response peaked sooner, at day 5 versus 15. Abundant bulk-population clonotypes could contaminate the FACS-sorted repertoires.

This clonotype appeared a few times. Its antigen is undetermined. TCRdb recomputed calls from the 5' RACE reads with MiXCR, one row per CDR3 protein. Among 200,000 to 300,000 distinct CDR3 sequences listed, roughly 13% were seen once. Trimming stripped 4 bases from V and 3 bases from J, with 17 bases between. This CDR3 contains 16 residues. CDR1 SGHRS and CDR2 YFSETQ come from the germline V gene. This TCR was recovered from a man in his thirties or forties who received the YFV17D yellow fever vaccine. The material sequenced was CD4+ T cells sorted from PBMCs, taken 45 days after the yellow fever booster vaccination. V and J are TRBV5-1 and TRBJ2-1, with unresolved D. The CDR3 spells CASSNLGRLYYNEQFF. The CDR3, as DNA: TGCGCCAGCAGCAACCTGGGTCGGCTTTACTACAATGAGCAGTTCTTC. The entire variable domain, with the rest obtained from reference TRBV5-1 and TRBJ2-1, is as follows: KAGVTQTPRYLIKTRGQQVTLSCSPISGHRSVSWYQQTPGQGLQFLFEYFSETQRNKGNFPGRFSGRQFSNSRSEMNVSTLELGDSALYLCASSNLGRLYYNEQFFGPGTRLTVL.